This T cell receptor (beta chain) was sequenced in a study of T cells in Graves' hyperthyroidism and ophthalmopathy. The source material, RNA transcripts, was used to amplify TCR beta CDR3 regions. The HTBI primer set was used in a first-round RT-PCR of the TCR CDR3. Each CDR3 protein is one row after TCRdb ran MiXCR on the multiplex PCR reads. The table records 300,000 to 500,000 distinct CDR3 sequences, 15% of them present only once. Study-wide findings and caveats: A model using 13 V-J features told ophthalmopathy apart from stable hyperthyroidism.

This clonotype was seen a few times. Its target is not known. A much bigger clone sits one base away, suggesting this may be a read error. The CDR3 spans 15 residues. CDR1 is SGHAT, CDR2 FQNNGV, per germline. The rearrangement joins TRBV11-2 to TRBJ2-2; maybe TRBD2 (5 bases). Sequencing used blood. The receptor was isolated from a woman younger than 45 with Graves' hyperthyroidism. For the CDR3, the DNA is TGTGCCAGCAGCTTAGCCTCAGGTGTTACCGGGAAGCTGTTTTTT. It yields the protein CASSLASGVTGKLFF.